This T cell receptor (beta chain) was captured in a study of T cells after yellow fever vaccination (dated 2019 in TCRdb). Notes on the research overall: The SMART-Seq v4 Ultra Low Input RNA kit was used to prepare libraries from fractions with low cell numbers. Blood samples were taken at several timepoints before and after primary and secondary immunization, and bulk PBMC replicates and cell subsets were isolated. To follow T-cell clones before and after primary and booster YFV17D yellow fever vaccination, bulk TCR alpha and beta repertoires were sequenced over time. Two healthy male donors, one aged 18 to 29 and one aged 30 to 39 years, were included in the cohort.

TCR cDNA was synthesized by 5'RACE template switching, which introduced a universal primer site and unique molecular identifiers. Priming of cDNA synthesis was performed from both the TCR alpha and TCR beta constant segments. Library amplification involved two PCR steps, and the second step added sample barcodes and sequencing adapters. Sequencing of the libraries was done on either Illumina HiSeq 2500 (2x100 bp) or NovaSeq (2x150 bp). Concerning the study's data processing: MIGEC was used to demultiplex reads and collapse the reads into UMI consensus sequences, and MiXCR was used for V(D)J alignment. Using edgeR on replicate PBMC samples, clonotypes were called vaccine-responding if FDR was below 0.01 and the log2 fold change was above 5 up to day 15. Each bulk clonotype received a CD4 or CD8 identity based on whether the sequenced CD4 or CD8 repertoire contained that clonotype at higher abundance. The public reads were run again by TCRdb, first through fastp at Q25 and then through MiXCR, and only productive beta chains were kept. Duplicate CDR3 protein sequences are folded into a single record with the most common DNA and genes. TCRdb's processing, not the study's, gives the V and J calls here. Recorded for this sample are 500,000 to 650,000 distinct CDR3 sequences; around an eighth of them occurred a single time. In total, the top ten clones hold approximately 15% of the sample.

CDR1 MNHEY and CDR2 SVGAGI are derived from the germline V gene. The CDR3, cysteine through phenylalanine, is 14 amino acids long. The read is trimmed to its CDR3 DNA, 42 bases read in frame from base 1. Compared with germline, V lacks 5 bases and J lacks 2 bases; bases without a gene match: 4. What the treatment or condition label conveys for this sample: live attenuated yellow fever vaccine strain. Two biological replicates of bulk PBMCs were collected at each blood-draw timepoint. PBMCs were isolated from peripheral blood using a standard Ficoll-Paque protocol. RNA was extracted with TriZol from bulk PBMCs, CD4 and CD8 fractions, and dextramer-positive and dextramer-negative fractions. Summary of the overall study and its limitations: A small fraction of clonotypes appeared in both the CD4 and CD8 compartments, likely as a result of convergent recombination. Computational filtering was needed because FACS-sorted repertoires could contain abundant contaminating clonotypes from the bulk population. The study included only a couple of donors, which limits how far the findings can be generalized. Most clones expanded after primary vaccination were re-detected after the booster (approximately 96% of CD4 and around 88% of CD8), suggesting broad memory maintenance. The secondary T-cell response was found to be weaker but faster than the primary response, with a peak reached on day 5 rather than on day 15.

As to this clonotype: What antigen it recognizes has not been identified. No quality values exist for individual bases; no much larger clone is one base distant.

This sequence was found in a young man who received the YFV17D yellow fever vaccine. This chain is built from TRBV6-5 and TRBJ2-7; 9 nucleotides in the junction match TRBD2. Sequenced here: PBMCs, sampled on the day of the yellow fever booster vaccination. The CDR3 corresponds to CASSTSGLAYEQYF. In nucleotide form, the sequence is TGTGCCAGCAGTACTAGCGGGTTGGCCTACGAGCAGTACTTC.